Listed below are T cell receptor beta chains from one sample, sequenced in a study of T cell responses to AZD1222 COVID-19 vaccine. Data came from immunoSEQ multiplex PCR; TCRdb stores just in-frame clones and leaves some out. The repertoire holds 95,000 to 130,000 clones, with over 75% as singletons. The starting material was peripheral blood, obtained on day 0 of MenACWY control vaccination. The source is an adult in good health. Each CDR3 is given with its conserved first and last residue. A D gene is named only where the DNA matches it firmly. A row's size may be missing; if present it is once, few, many or a size class.

V gene	D gene	J gene	clone size	CDR3 DNA	CDR3 protein
TRBV6-4	TRBD2	TRBJ2-3	once	TGTGCCAGCAGTGACAGGAGCGGGGGGGCCCCAGATACGCAGTATTTT	CASSDRSGGAPDTQYF
TRBV19	NA	TRBJ1-2	NA	TGTGCCAGTAGTATAGATCGAAGAAACGGCTACACCTTC	CASSIDRRNGYTF
TRBV19	TRBD1	TRBJ1-5	NA	TGTGCCAGTAGTGCCCCGACAGGGGGAAATCAGCCCCAGCATTTT	CASSAPTGGNQPQHF
TRBV24-1	NA	TRBJ1-6	NA	TGTGCCACCAGCCGGGGCTATAATTCACCCCTCCACTTT	CATSRGYNSPLHF
TRBV3-1/TRBV3-2	NA	TRBJ1-3	NA	TGTGCCAGCAGCCCCCGGGGGGGTGTCAACACCATATATTTT	CASSPRGGVNTIYF
TRBV6-2/TRBV6-3	NA	TRBJ1-5	NA	TGTGCCAGCAGCCCTCTTAACACAGGCTCGGCAAGCAATCAGCCCCAGCATTTT	CASSPLNTGSASNQPQHF
TRBV6-2/TRBV6-3	TRBD2	TRBJ2-5	NA	TGTGCCAGCAGTTACCTAGCGGGGCAAGAGACCCAGTACTTC	CASSYLAGQETQYF
TRBV6-1	NA	TRBJ1-1	NA	TGTGCCAGCAGTGCACAAGCCCCCTCAGGGGCCGGTGGGACTGAAGCTTTCTTT	CASSAQAPSGAGGTEAFF
TRBV7-6	TRBD2	TRBJ2-1	once	TGTGCCAGCAGCTTCCTCGGCGGGGGGGCCTACAATGAGCAGTTCTTC	CASSFLGGGAYNEQFF
TRBV5-5	TRBD2	TRBJ2-5	NA	TGTGCCAGCAGCCCCGGACTAGCGCGAGAGACCCAGTACTTC	CASSPGLARETQYF
TRBV9	NA	TRBJ1-6	NA	TGTGCCAGCAGCGTAGGTCGAGGCCGGAGTATACCCCTCCACTTT	CASSVGRGRSIPLHF
TRBV15	TRBD1	TRBJ2-5	NA	TGTGCCACCAGCACGGGGGACAGGGGATCGGAGACCCAGTACTTC	CATSTGDRGSETQYF
TRBV5-1	NA	TRBJ2-7	NA	TGCGCCAGCAGCTCAAGGGACAATTTTATCTACGAGCAGTACTTC	CASSSRDNFIYEQYF
TRBV7-3	NA	TRBJ2-2	NA	TGTGCCAGCAGCCCTTCCCCCCTGAACACCGGGGAGCTGTTTTTT	CASSPSPLNTGELFF
TRBV7-2	NA	TRBJ1-2	NA	TGTGCCAGCAGTCTCGCCGGGGACGGTAACTATGGCTACACCTTC	CASSLAGDGNYGYTF
TRBV4-3	NA	TRBJ1-1	few	TGCGCCAGCAGCCAAGGGCCCGGGACAGAAGCTTTCTTT	CASSQGPGTEAFF
TRBV18	TRBD1	TRBJ1-5	NA	TGTGCCAGCTCTGAGGACAGGGGAGGCAATCAGCCCCAGCATTTT	CASSEDRGGNQPQHF
TRBV5-5	NA	TRBJ2-3	NA	TGTGCCAGCAGTTACATTCTAGCGCCGGGCGGAGATACGCAGTATTTT	CASSYILAPGGDTQYF
TRBV19	TRBD1	TRBJ1-2	NA	TGTGCCAGTAGCATCGGGGGACAGGCAAACTATGGCTACACCTTC	CASSIGGQANYGYTF
TRBV5-1	NA	TRBJ1-2	NA	TGCGCCAGCAGAAACGACCGAAACTATGGCTACACCTTC	CASRNDRNYGYTF
TRBV14	NA	TRBJ1-1	NA	TGTGCCAGCAGCCAAGGGGCCGGTGTTGAAGCTTTCTTT	CASSQGAGVEAFF
TRBV6-4	TRBD1	TRBJ2-3	NA	TGTGCCAGCAGCCCAGGACAGGGAAGCACAGATACGCAGTATTTT	CASSPGQGSTDTQYF
TRBV19	NA	TRBJ1-2	NA	TGTGCCAGTAGTGTTCAAGAGAACTATGGCTACACCTTC	CASSVQENYGYTF
TRBV5-1	NA	TRBJ1-2	NA	TGCGCCAGCAGCTTGACGTCTACTAACTATGGCTACACCTTC	CASSLTSTNYGYTF
TRBV29-1	TRBD1	TRBJ2-1	NA	TGCAGCGTCGACAGGGGTAATGAGCAGTTCTTC	CSVDRGNEQFF
TRBV6-5	NA	TRBJ2-7	NA	TGTGCCAGCAGTTACTCGAAGGGGCAGTCTTACGAGCAGTACTTC	CASSYSKGQSYEQYF
TRBV19	NA	TRBJ1-5	few	TGTGCCAGTAGTATACCCGATGACTACAATCAGCCCCAGCATTTT	CASSIPDDYNQPQHF
TRBV21-1	NA	TRBJ2-7	NA	TGTGCCAGCAGCAAAGATTGGGACGGACCCTACGAGCAGTACTTC	CASSKDWDGPYEQYF
TRBV6-5	NA	TRBJ1-2	NA	TGTGCCAGCAGAGGCGGTGGAGGGGATGGCTACACCTTC	CASRGGGGDGYTF
TRBV19	NA	TRBJ1-5	NA	TGTGCCAGTAGTACCCGGAGGGGTCAGCCCCAGCATTTT	CASSTRRGQPQHF
TRBV5-1	NA	TRBJ2-1	NA	TGCGCCAGCAGCTTGCAGTGGGGCGGTGCCAATGAGCAGTTCTTC	CASSLQWGGANEQFF
TRBV5-1	TRBD2	TRBJ2-1	NA	TGCGCCAGCAGCTTGGAACTAGCGGGGGTTTTATTCAATGAGCAGTTCTTC	CASSLELAGVLFNEQFF
TRBV7-6	NA	TRBJ2-7	NA	TGTGCCAGCAGCCCTAAAAATGGAGGCGACGAGCAGTACTTC	CASSPKNGGDEQYF
TRBV5-6	TRBD1	TRBJ2-7	NA	TGTGCCAGCAGCTTGGGGTCGACAGGGTTTATTTTCCTCTACGAGCAGTACTTC	CASSLGSTGFIFLYEQYF
TRBV7-9	TRBD1	TRBJ1-2	NA	TGTGCCAGCAGCAATCCGGGACAGGGCAACTATGGCTACACCTTC	CASSNPGQGNYGYTF
TRBV18	TRBD1	TRBJ1-2	NA	TGTGCCAGCTCACCGTCAGGGGGGGGCTACACCTTC	CASSPSGGGYTF
TRBV30	NA	TRBJ1-6	NA	TGTGCCTGGAGTAGCCTTAATAATTCACCCCTCCACTTT	CAWSSLNNSPLHF
TRBV7-9	TRBD1	TRBJ1-4	NA	TGTGCCAGCAGTTATACAGGGGTCTCAGAAAAACTGTTTTTT	CASSYTGVSEKLFF
TRBV4-1	TRBD1	TRBJ1-4	NA	TGCGCCAGCAGCCAACCCACAGGGGGGGGAGAAAAACTGTTTTTT	CASSQPTGGGEKLFF
TRBV5-1	NA	TRBJ2-3	NA	TGCGCCAGCAGCTTCAGTGGGACCTCAGTCGGCCCGCAGTATTTT	CASSFSGTSVGPQYF
TRBV14	NA	TRBJ2-7	NA	TGTGCCAGCAGCCAAGCGACCCGGGACGGGTCTTACTACGAGCAGTACTTC	CASSQATRDGSYYEQYF
TRBV6-5	TRBD1	TRBJ1-5	NA	TGTGCCAGTTCTCGACAGGGGGATCAGCCCCAGCATTTT	CASSRQGDQPQHF
TRBV18	NA	TRBJ1-5	NA	TGTGCCAGCTCATCGTTGAACCCAGATCAGCCCCAGCATTTT	CASSSLNPDQPQHF
TRBV4-2	NA	TRBJ2-1	once	TGTGCCAGCAGCCAAGCCGCGACTAGCTCCTACAATGAGCAGTTCTTC	CASSQAATSSYNEQFF
TRBV13	TRBD2	TRBJ2-7	NA	TGTGCCAGCAGCCAAAAGCGGGGGGGAAGCTACGAGCAGTACTTC	CASSQKRGGSYEQYF
TRBV4-3	NA	TRBJ2-5	NA	TGCGCCAGCAGCCAAGATCAGAGGACTCCTTGGGAGACCCAGTACTTC	CASSQDQRTPWETQYF
TRBV4-2	NA	TRBJ2-7	NA	TGTGCCAGCAGCCAGGCGATTCGAGACAGCTCCTACGAGCAGTACTTC	CASSQAIRDSSYEQYF
TRBV19	NA	TRBJ1-1	once	TGTGCCAGTAGTCTAGGGCAGGGGACCACTGAAGCTTTCTTT	CASSLGQGTTEAFF
TRBV4-1	NA	TRBJ1-5	NA	TGCGCCAGCAGCCAAGTTGAGGGCGGCAATCAGCCCCAGCATTTT	CASSQVEGGNQPQHF
TRBV5-8	NA	TRBJ1-3	once	TGTGCCAGCAGCTTGGGACAGAACTCTGGAAACACCATATATTTT	CASSLGQNSGNTIYF
TRBV5-1	NA	TRBJ2-2	NA	TGCGCCAGCAGCTTGCCGGAGTACACCGGGGAGCTGTTTTTT	CASSLPEYTGELFF
TRBV4-2	NA	TRBJ1-6	NA	TGTGCCAGCAGCCAAGAGAGGGTAGCGAATTCACCCCTCCACTTT	CASSQERVANSPLHF
TRBV5-1	NA	TRBJ1-2	NA	TGCGCCAGCAGCTTGAACTGGGCGGGAGGCTACACATTC	CASSLNWAGGYTF
TRBV12-3/TRBV12-4	NA	TRBJ1-2	NA	TGTGCCAGCAGTTTACCCCCGTCCTATGGCTACACCTTC	CASSLPPSYGYTF
TRBV7-2	NA	TRBJ1-6	NA	TGTGCCAGCAGCTTAGGGGGTATCTATAATTCACCCCTCCACTTT	CASSLGGIYNSPLHF
TRBV7-2	NA	TRBJ1-5	NA	TGTGCCAGCAGCTCCGAGTGGAGCAATCAGCCCCAGCATTTT	CASSSEWSNQPQHF
TRBV7-2	NA	TRBJ2-3	NA	TGTGCCAGCAGCTTAGCGGGGCACGGGGATACGCAGTATTTT	CASSLAGHGDTQYF
TRBV18	NA	TRBJ2-3	NA	TGTGCCAGCTCACCCGGGGGACTTGCGGGCACAGATACGCAGTATTTT	CASSPGGLAGTDTQYF
TRBV7-8	TRBD1	TRBJ2-7	few	TGTGCCGGAGGGACCGGGACAGGGGCCGCCTACGAGCAGTACTTC	CAGGTGTGAAYEQYF
TRBV27	NA	TRBJ1-2	NA	TGTGCCAGCAGCTATGGACGAGACTATGGCTACACCTTC	CASSYGRDYGYTF